The clone carrying this TCR beta chain has a handful of counts. Its antigen is still unknown. These data are taken from a study of regulatory T cells in long-lasting Graves disease. Whole-study context: Persistent cases were those of Graves' disease that involved over 5 years of antithyroid drugs with positive TSH receptor antibodies.

The CDR3 contains 16 residues. V was clipped by 0 bases and J by 3 bases, with 15 bases between them. Looked up from germline, CDR1 is LGHDT and CDR2 is YNNKEL (reference sequence). Time point given: persistent/refractory GD, antithyroid drugs over 5 years with positive TRAb. PBMC RNA served as the TCR library source. Study findings and constraints: Persistent Graves' disease cases displayed lower TCR diversity than newly diagnosed ones. TRBV28, TRBJ1-2 and TRBJ2-5 were segments that persistent disease favored.

For TCR beta, libraries came from iRepertoire HTBI primers and Arm-PCR of CDR3 regions. TCRdb re-derived calls from the multiplex PCR reads in MiXCR, one entry per CDR3 protein. The sample includes under 500,000 distinct CDR3 sequences, around 21% seen only once; the top ten take roughly 8%. The sequence came from a female donor with Graves disease. The rearrangement links TRBV3-1 to TRBJ2-7; maybe TRBD2 (6 bases). The material sequenced was peripheral blood mononuclear cells (PBMCs), taken when the disease was refractory, from a patient treated with antithyroid drugs. CDR3 in amino acids: CASSQDWGETLYEQYF. CDR3 nucleotides: TGTGCCAGCAGCCAAGATTGGGGGGAGACGCTCTACGAGCAGTACTTC.